A selection of T cell receptor beta chains follows, all from one sample in a study of T cell repertoires in cytomegalovirus infection. What these receptors recognize is not known. Each CDR3 protein gets one entry after TCRdb re-called the reads with MiXCR. The data hold around 570,000 distinct CDR3 sequences, with roughly 42% observed a single time. The sample here was cultured PBMCs, taken from culture after CMV antigen stimulation. These receptors came from a human donor in good health (CMV status not recorded). Some clones in this sample may be carry-over from other donors' samples. Both conserved end residues are part of each CDR3. The order of the fields is clone size, V gene, J gene, D gene, CDR3 DNA, CDR3 protein. A D gene is named only where the DNA matches it firmly. The size entry is marked missing in some rows and otherwise reads once, few, many or a size class.

>-|TRBV11-2|TRBJ1-3|-
TGTGCCAGCAGCTTAAATAGGGTCCTTGGCGGAAACACCATATATTTT
CASSLNRVLGGNTIYF
>-|TRBV6-1|TRBJ1-1|-
TGTGCCAGCAGTGAAAAAGGGGGGGTCACTGAAGCTTTCTTT
CASSEKGGVTEAFF
>many|TRBV7-2|TRBJ2-1|TRBD2
TGTGCCGTCAAAGCGGGGGGCGGTGAGCAGTTCTTC
CAVKAGGGEQFF
>-|TRBV6-5|TRBJ2-7|TRBD1
TGTGCCAGCAGTTACTCTGGACAGGGGAAGCAGTACTTC
CASSYSGQGKQYF
>-|TRBV19|TRBJ1-2|-
TGTGCCAGTAGGAGCTGGGGGCGAAGGTATGGCTACACCTTC
CASRSWGRRYGYTF
>-|TRBV30|TRBJ2-1|TRBD2
TGTGCCCTAGCGGTCTCCTACAATGAGCAGTTCTTC
CALAVSYNEQFF
>-|TRBV20-1|TRBJ2-5|TRBD1
TGCAGTGCTAACTTGGACAGGGGGGGAGAGACCCAGTACTTC
CSANLDRGGETQYF
>-|TRBV20-1|TRBJ2-7|-
TGCAGTGCTAGAGACTCCGATAGCTCCTACGAGCAGTACTTC
CSARDSDSSYEQYF
>-|TRBV7-9|TRBJ1-1|TRBD1
TGTGCCAGCAGGCAAGGGACAGGGGACACTGAAGCTTTCTTT
CASRQGTGDTEAFF
>-|TRBV27|TRBJ2-5|TRBD1
TGTGCCAGCAGTCCAACGGACAGGGGGATGCAAGAGACCCAGTACTTC
CASSPTDRGMQETQYF
>few|TRBV28|TRBJ1-4|TRBD1
TGTGCCAGCAGTCCCCGGGACAGAAATGAAAAACTGTTTTTT
CASSPRDRNEKLFF
>-|TRBV6-2/TRBV6-3|TRBJ2-3|-
TGTGCCAGCAGTTACTTCGGCAGCACAGATACGCAGTATTTT
CASSYFGSTDTQYF
>-|TRBV5-4|TRBJ2-2|TRBD2
TGTGCCAGCAGCTTAGCCGGGACTAGCGGGATCGGGGCCGGGGAGCTGTTTTTT
CASSLAGTSGIGAGELFF
>-|TRBV19|TRBJ2-1|-
TGTGCCAGTAGTAGAGCCTCGAACTCCTACAATGAGCAGTTCTTC
CASSRASNSYNEQFF
>few|TRBV5-5|TRBJ1-2|-
TGTGCCAGCAGCCCGGTGGCCCCGGATGGAGGCTACACCTTC
CASSPVAPDGGYTF
>-|TRBV6-2/TRBV6-3|TRBJ1-1|-
TGTGCCACCCATCTTGGGTCTGAAGCTTTCTTT
CATHLGSEAFF
>-|TRBV12-3/TRBV12-4|TRBJ2-2|-
TGTGCCAGCAGCATCCAGGGTGGGGAGCTGTTTTTT
CASSIQGGELFF
>few|TRBV5-1|TRBJ2-3|-
TGCGCCAGCAGCCCGGGAGCCACAGATACGCAGTATTTT
CASSPGATDTQYF
>-|TRBV7-2|TRBJ2-3|-
TGTGCCAGCAGCGCTGCGGATACGCAGTATTTT
CASSAADTQYF
>-|TRBV6-1|TRBJ2-2|TRBD1
TGTGCCAGCAGTCCTGGAAGACAGGGGGCCGGCGGGGAGCTGTTTTTT
CASSPGRQGAGGELFF
>few|TRBV28|TRBJ2-3|TRBD2
TGTGCCAGCAGCCTGGGACTACACTACACAGATACGCAGTATTTT
CASSLGLHYTDTQYF
>-|TRBV7-2|TRBJ2-5|-
TGTGCCAGCAGCTTAGTAGGGGCCCCTGATCAGTACTTC
CASSLVGAPDQYF
>few|TRBV7-2|TRBJ2-3|-
TGTGCCAGCAGCCCCACGGTTGGGGGCGTAGATACGCAGTATTTT
CASSPTVGGVDTQYF
>-|TRBV3-1|TRBJ1-1|-
TGTGCCAGCAGCCAAGTCGGGCAGGGGTCTGAAGCTTTCTTT
CASSQVGQGSEAFF
>few|TRBV7-2|TRBJ2-5|-
TGTGCCAGCAGCTTTAGCTTTGGGGAGACCCAGTACTTC
CASSFSFGETQYF
>few|TRBV27|TRBJ1-5|-
TGTGCCAGCAGTTTCGCGGCCGGCCTTAGCAATCAGCCCCAGCATTTT
CASSFAAGLSNQPQHF
>few|TRBV6-2/TRBV6-3|TRBJ2-3|TRBD2
TGTGCCAGCAGAGCATCCCTACTAGCGGGGGTCACAGATACGCAGTATTTT
CASRASLLAGVTDTQYF
>few|TRBV11-2|TRBJ2-5|-
TGTGCCAGCAGCTCCCTGCCCGGAGAGACCCAGTACTTC
CASSSLPGETQYF
>-|TRBV29-1|TRBJ2-6|TRBD1
TGCAGCGTAGCCGGGACAGGGAAACTCTCTGGGGCCAACGTCCTGACTTTC
CSVAGTGKLSGANVLTF
>-|TRBV7-6|TRBJ1-6|-
TGTGCCAGCAGCCCGGCGGGGGTTCGATTTAATTCACCCCTCCACTTT
CASSPAGVRFNSPLHF
>-|TRBV19|TRBJ2-1|TRBD2
TGTGCCAGTAGTATTACTAGCGGCGCCTCTTACAATGAGCAGTTCTTC
CASSITSGASYNEQFF
>few|TRBV7-9|TRBJ2-1|-
TGTGCCAGCAGCTCGAACGGGCAGTTCTTC
CASSSNGQFF
>-|TRBV7-9|TRBJ2-1|TRBD2
TGTGCCAGCACATCAGCGGGGTACAATGAGCAGTTCTTC
CASTSAGYNEQFF
>few|TRBV7-2|TRBJ2-7|-
TGTGCCAGCAGCTCCCGGGACGCCGGGAGACCCTACGAGCAGTACTTC
CASSSRDAGRPYEQYF
>-|TRBV7-2|TRBJ1-1|-
TGTGCCAGCAGCGAATACCAGTTGAACACTGAAGCTTTCTTT
CASSEYQLNTEAFF
>once|TRBV11-3|TRBJ2-1|TRBD2
TGTGCCAGCAGCTTAGCCCCTAGCGGATACAATGAGCAGTTCTTC
CASSLAPSGYNEQFF
>-|TRBV5-1|TRBJ1-4|-
TGCGCCAGCAGCTTTTCAAGAGGGCTAATTCGTGAAAAACTGTTTTTT
CASSFSRGLIREKLFF
>-|TRBV12-3/TRBV12-4|TRBJ1-3|TRBD1
TGTGCCAGCAGCAGCACCCCGGGACAGGGGGACCGGAGAAACACCATATATTTT
CASSSTPGQGDRRNTIYF
>once|TRBV4-1|TRBJ1-2|-
TGCGCCAGCAGCCCCCGCGACGGACTTACCCTGACTAACTATGGCTACACCTTC
CASSPRDGLTLTNYGYTF
>few|TRBV7-6|TRBJ2-2|TRBD2
TGTGCCAGCAGCTTGGTTGCGGGAGTAAACACCGGGGAGCTGTTTTTT
CASSLVAGVNTGELFF
>few|TRBV11-2|TRBJ1-1|-
TGTGCCAGCAGCCCCGAGGGCACGGGGTACGAAGCTTTCTTT
CASSPEGTGYEAFF
>-|TRBV12-3/TRBV12-4|TRBJ2-3|TRBD1
TGTGCCAGCAGTTTCAGGGGGCGCAGCGATACGCAGTATTTT
CASSFRGRSDTQYF
>few|TRBV11-2|TRBJ1-2|-
TGTGCCAGCAGCCCGGCCCCCTATGGCTACACCTTC
CASSPAPYGYTF
>-|TRBV5-1|TRBJ1-1|-
TGCGCCAGCAGCTTGGGGAGCCGGGGGGGCACTGAAGCTTTCTTT
CASSLGSRGGTEAFF
>-|TRBV29-1|TRBJ2-7|-
TGCAGCGTTGAAGATCGGAATGACGAGCAGTACTTC
CSVEDRNDEQYF
>-|TRBV19|TRBJ1-5|-
TGTGCCAGTAGTATCGCAGGGGATCAGCCCCAGCATTTT
CASSIAGDQPQHF
>-|TRBV7-4|TRBJ1-1|-
TGTGCCAGCAGCCTCAACGAGGGGAACACTGAAGCTTTCTTT
CASSLNEGNTEAFF
>many|TRBV7-2|TRBJ2-2|-
TGTGCCAGCAGCTCTGGAGAACTGAACACCGGGGAGCTGTTTTTT
CASSSGELNTGELFF
>-|TRBV7-2|TRBJ2-1|TRBD2
TGTGCCAGCAGCTCCGGGACTAGCCGACCATCCAATGAGCAGTTCTTC
CASSSGTSRPSNEQFF
>-|TRBV12-3/TRBV12-4|TRBJ1-1|TRBD1
TGTGCCAGCACCCTCGGACAGGGGGCAGTATATGAAGCTTTCTTT
CASTLGQGAVYEAFF
>-|TRBV12-3/TRBV12-4|TRBJ1-1|-
TGTGCCAGCCGACAGGTTTATACTGAAGCTTTCTTT
CASRQVYTEAFF
>-|TRBV2|TRBJ1-6|-
TGTGCCAGCAGCGCGGGGGGGGGAGGCTATAATTCACCCCTCCACTTT
CASSAGGGGYNSPLHF
>-|TRBV7-2|TRBJ2-1|TRBD2
TGTGCCAGCAGCCAAGGACTAGCGGACAATGAGCAGTTCTTC
CASSQGLADNEQFF
>-|TRBV6-2/TRBV6-3|TRBJ2-3|-
TGTGCCAGCAGCCTCAGGGTATGGAACACAGATACGCAGTATTTT
CASSLRVWNTDTQYF
>-|TRBV12-3/TRBV12-4|TRBJ2-2|TRBD1
TGTGCCAGCAGTAGGACAGGTCGGGACACCGGGGAGCTGTTTTTT
CASSRTGRDTGELFF
>-|TRBV7-8|TRBJ1-2|TRBD1
TGTGCCAGCAGCTTATTTGTTGGGACAGGGAATGGCTACACCTTC
CASSLFVGTGNGYTF
>many|TRBV7-8|TRBJ1-2|-
TGTGCCAGCAGCCCGGCCGGCGGAACTAACTATGGCTACACCTTC
CASSPAGGTNYGYTF
>many|TRBV19|TRBJ2-3|TRBD2
TGTGCCAGTAGTATGGGGAGGGGACTTTCGACAGATACGCAGTATTTT
CASSMGRGLSTDTQYF
>-|TRBV20-1|TRBJ1-6|TRBD1
TGCAGTGCGCCAACAGGGGGTTCACCCCTCCACTTT
CSAPTGGSPLHF
>-|TRBV14|TRBJ1-2|-
TGTGCCAGCAGCCACGGGCCCACCTATGGCTACACCTTC
CASSHGPTYGYTF